This T cell receptor (beta chain) emerged from a study of OX40 agonist ivuxolimab in advanced cancers. The CDR3 contains 15 residues. The V gene lost 1 base and the J gene lost 3 bases, with 12 bases spanning the gap. From germline, CDR1 is SGHVS and CDR2 FQNEAQ. Note on this clone: What it recognizes is unknown.

Study-wide findings and caveats: No antigen was identified for the clonally expanded peripheral T cells. With doses of 0.1 to 3.0 mg/kg, CD4+ and CD8+ blood T cells had undergone clonal expansion by week 6.

Measured with immunoSEQ multiplex PCR; TCRdb has only the in-frame clones, and not every one. The data contain roughly 80,000 clones, about 92% of them singletons. This TCR derives from an adult with an advanced solid tumor such as melanoma, head and neck, liver or kidney cancer. The chain has TRBV7-8 and TRBJ1-1, with D possibly being TRBD1 (6 bases). The material was CD4+ or CD8+ T cells sorted from blood, obtained in a trial of the OX40 agonist ivuxolimab. Here the CDR3 reads CASSLGVGGHTEAFF. CDR3 nucleotide sequence: TGTGCCAGCAGCTTAGGTGTAGGGGGGCACACTGAAGCTTTCTTT.